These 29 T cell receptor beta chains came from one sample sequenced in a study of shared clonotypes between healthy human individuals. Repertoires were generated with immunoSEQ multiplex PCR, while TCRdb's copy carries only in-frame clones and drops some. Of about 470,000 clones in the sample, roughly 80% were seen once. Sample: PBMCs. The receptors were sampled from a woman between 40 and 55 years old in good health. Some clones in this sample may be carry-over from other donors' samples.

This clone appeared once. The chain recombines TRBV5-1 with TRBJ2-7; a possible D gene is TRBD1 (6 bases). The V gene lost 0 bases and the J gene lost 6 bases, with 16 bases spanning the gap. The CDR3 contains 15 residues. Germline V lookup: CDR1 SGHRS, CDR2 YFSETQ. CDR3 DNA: TGCGCCAGCAGCTTGGAGGAACAGGGCGTCGGCGAGCAGTACTTC. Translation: CASSLEEQGVGEQYF.

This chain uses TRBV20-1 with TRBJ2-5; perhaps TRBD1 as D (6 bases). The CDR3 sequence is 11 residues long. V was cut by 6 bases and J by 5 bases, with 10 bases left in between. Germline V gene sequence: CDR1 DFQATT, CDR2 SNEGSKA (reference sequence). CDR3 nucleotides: TGCAGTGCAAACAGGGCGGAGACCCAGTACTTC. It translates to CSANRAETQYF.

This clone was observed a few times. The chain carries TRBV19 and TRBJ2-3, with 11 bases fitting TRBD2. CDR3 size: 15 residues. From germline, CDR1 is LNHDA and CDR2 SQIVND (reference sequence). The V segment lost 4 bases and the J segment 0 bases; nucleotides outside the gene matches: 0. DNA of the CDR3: TGTGCCAGTAGTAGGACTAGCGGGAGCACAGATACGCAGTATTTT. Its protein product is CASSRTSGSTDTQYF.

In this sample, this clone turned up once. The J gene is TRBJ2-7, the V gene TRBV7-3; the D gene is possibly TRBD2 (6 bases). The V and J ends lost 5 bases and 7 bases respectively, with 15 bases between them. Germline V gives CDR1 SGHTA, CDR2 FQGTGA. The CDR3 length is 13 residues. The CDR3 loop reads CASSPTWAGEQYF. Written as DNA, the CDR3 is TGTGCCAGCAGCCCTACTTGGGCGGGAGAGCAGTACTTC.

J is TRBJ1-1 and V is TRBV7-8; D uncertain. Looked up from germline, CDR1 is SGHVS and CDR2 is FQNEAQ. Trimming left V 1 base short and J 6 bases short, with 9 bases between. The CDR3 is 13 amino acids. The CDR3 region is CASSLVFDSEAFF. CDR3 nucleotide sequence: TGTGCCAGCAGCTTAGTTTTTGATTCTGAAGCTTTCTTT.

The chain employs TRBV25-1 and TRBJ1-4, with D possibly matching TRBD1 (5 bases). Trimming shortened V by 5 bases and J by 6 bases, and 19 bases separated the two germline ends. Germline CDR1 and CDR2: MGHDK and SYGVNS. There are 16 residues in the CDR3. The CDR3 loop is CASSPRGGGNDEKLFF. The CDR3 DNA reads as TGTGCCAGCAGTCCCCGGGGGGGAGGGAACGATGAAAAACTGTTTTTT.

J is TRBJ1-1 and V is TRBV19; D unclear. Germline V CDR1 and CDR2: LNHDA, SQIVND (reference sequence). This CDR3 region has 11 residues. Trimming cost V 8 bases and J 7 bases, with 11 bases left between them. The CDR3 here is CASGAWSEAFF. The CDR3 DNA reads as TGTGCCAGTGGAGCTTGGAGTGAAGCTTTCTTT.

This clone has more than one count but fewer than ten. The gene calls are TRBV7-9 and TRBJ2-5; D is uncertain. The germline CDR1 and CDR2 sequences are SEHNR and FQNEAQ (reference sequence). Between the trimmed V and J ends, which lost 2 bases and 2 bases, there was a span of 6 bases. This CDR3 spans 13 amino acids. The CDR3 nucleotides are TGTGCCAGCAGCTTAATCTTGCAAGAGACCCAGTACTTC. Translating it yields CASSLILQETQYF.

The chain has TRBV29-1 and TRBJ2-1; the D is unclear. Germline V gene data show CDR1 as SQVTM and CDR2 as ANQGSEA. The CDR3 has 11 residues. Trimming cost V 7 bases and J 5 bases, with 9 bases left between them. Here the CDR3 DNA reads TGCAGCGCCAGAGCTAACAATGAGCAGTTCTTC. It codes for CSARANNEQFF.

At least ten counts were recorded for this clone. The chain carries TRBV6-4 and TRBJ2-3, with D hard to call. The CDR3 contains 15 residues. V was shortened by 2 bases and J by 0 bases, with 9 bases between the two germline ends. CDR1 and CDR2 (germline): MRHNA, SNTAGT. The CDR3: CASSDGASSTDTQYF. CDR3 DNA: TGTGCCAGCAGTGACGGCGCCTCTAGCACAGATACGCAGTATTTT.

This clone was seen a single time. This chain's CDR3 is CASSFQTSGEETQYF. The CDR3 bases are TGCGCCAGCAGCTTTCAGACTAGCGGAGAAGAGACCCAGTACTTC. The chain joins TRBV5-1 to TRBJ2-5; 9 bases map to TRBD2. Trimming took 2 bases from V and 3 from J; bases not matched to a gene: 5. The CDR3 is made up of 15 amino acids. Germline CDR1 reads SGHRS; CDR2 reads YFSETQ.

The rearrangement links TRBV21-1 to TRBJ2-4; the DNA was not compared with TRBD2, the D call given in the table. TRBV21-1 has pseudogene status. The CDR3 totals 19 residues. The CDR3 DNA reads TGTGCCAGCAGCGGGAGGACTAGCGGGAGGGAGAGAGCCAAAAACATTCAGTACTTC. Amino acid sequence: CASSGRTSGRERAKNIQYF.

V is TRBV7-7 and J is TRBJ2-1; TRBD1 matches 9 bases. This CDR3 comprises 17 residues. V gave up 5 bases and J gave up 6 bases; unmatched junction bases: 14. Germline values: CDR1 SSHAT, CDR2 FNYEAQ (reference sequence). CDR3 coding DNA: TGTGCCAGCAGCCTGAGGCCGGGACAGGGTATGGGCAATGAGCAGTTCTTC. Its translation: CASSLRPGQGMGNEQFF.

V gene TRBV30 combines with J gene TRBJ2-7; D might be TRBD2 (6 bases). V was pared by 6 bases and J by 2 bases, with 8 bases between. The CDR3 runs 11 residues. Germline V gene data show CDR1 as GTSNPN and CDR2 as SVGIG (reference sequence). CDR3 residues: CACSGAYEQYF. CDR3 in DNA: TGTGCCTGTTCGGGGGCCTACGAGCAGTACTTC. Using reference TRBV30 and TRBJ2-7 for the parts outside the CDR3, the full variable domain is SQTIHQWPATLVQPVGSPLSLECTVEGTSNPNLYWYRQAAGRGLQLLFYSVGIGQISSEVPQNLSASRPQDRQFILSSKKLLLSDSGFYLCACSGAYEQYFGPGTRLTVT.

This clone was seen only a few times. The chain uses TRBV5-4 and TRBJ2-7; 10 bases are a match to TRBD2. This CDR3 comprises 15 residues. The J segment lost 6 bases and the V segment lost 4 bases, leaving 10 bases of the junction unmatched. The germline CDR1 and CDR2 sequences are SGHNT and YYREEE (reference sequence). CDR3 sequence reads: CASSPRLAGVSEQYF. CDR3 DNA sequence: TGTGCCAGCAGCCCCCGGCTAGCGGGAGTATCCGAGCAGTACTTC.

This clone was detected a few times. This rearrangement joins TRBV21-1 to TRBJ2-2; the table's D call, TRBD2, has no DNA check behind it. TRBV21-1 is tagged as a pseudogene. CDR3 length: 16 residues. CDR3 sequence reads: CASSEGLAGSPGELFF. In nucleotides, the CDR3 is TGTGCCAGCAGCGAAGGACTAGCGGGGTCCCCCGGGGAGCTGTTTTTT.

The CDR3 sequence: CASSDGGGYGYTF. CDR3 bases: TGCGCCAGCAGTGATGGGGGTGGCTATGGCTACACCTTC. V is TRBV10-2 and J is TRBJ1-2, with D possibly being TRBD1 (5 bases). Germline V gene sequence: CDR1 WSHSY, CDR2 SAAADI. The CDR3 runs to 13 residues. Between the trimmed V and J ends, which lost 3 bases and 4 bases, there was a span of 9 bases.

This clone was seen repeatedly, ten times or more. The CDR3 region is CAWSVGGVRDTQYF. CDR3 coding DNA: TGTGCCTGGAGTGTAGGGGGGGTAAGAGATACGCAGTATTTT. This chain links TRBV30 with TRBJ2-3, with a weak D call TRBD2 (7 bases). CDR1 and CDR2 (germline): GTSNPN, SVGIG (reference sequence). There are 14 residues in the CDR3. The V end lost 0 bases, the J end lost 5 bases, and 12 bases lay between the germline ends.

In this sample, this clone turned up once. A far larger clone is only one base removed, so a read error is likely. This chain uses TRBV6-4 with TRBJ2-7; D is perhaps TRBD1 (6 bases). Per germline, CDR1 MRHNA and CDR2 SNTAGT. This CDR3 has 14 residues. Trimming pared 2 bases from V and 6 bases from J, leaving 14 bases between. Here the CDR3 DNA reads TGTGCCAGCAGTGACAGGGGGTCCCCCTCCGAGCAGTACTTC. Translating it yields CASSDRGSPSEQYF.

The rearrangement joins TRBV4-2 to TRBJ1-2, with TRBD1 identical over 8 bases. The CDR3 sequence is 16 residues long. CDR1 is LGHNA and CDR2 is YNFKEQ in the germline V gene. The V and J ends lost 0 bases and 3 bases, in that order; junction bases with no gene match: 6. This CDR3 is CASSQDGQGAYYGYTF. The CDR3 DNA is TGTGCCAGCAGCCAAGATGGGCAGGGGGCATACTATGGCTACACCTTC.

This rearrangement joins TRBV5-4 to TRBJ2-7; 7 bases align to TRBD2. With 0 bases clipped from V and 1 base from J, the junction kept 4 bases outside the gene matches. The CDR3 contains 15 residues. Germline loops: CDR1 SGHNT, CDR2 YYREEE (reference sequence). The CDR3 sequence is CASSLAAGESYEQYF. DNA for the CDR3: TGTGCCAGCAGCTTGGCCGCGGGAGAGTCCTACGAGCAGTACTTC.

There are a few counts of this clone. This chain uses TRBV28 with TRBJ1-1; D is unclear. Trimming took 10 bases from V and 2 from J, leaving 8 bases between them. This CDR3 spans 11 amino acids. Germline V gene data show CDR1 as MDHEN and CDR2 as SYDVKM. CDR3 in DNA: TGTGCCAACACGTCAAACACTGAAGCTTTCTTT. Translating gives CANTSNTEAFF. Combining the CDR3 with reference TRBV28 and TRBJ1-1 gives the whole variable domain DVKVTQSSRYLVKRTGEKVFLECVQDMDHENMFWYRQDPGLGLRLIYFSYDVKMKEKGDIPEGYSVSREKKERFSLILESASTNQTSMYLCANTSNTEAFFGQGTRLTVV.

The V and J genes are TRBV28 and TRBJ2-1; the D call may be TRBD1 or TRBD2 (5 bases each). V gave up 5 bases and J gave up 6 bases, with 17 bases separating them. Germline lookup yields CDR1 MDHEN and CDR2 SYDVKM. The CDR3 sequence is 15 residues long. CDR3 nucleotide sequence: TGTGCCAGCAGTCTCCGGGGCGCAACCCCCAATGAGCAGTTCTTC. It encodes CASSLRGATPNEQFF.

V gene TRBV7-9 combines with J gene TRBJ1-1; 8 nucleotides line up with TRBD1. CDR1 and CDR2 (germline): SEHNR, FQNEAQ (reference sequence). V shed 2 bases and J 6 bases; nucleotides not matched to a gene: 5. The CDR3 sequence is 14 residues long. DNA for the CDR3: TGTGCCAGCAGCTTATTCCAGGGGGCGGCTGAAGCTTTCTTT. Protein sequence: CASSLFQGAAEAFF.

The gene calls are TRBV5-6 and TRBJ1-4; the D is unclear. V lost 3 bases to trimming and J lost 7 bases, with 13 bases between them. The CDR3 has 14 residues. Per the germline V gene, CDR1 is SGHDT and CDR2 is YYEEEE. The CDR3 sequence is CASSYGLQLEKLFF. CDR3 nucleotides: TGTGCCAGCAGCTACGGCCTACAACTTGAAAAACTGTTTTTT. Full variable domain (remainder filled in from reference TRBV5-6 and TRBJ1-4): DAGVTQSPTHLIKTRGQQVTLRCSPKSGHDTVSWYQQALGQGPQFIFQYYEEEERQRGNFPDRFSGHQFPNYSSELNVNALLLGDSALYLCASSYGLQLEKLFFGSGTQLSVL.

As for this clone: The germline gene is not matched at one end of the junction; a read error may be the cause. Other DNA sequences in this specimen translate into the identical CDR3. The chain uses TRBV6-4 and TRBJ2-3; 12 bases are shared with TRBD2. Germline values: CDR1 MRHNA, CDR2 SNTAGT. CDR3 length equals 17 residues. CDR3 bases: TGTGCCAGCGGAAAGAGGACTAGCGGGAAAAGCACGGATACGCAGTATTTT. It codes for CASGKRTSGKSTDTQYF.

For the CDR3, the DNA is TGCGCCAGCAGCGGGACTAGCAATAGGAATGAGCAGTTCTTC. This codes for CASSGTSNRNEQFF. The V call is TRBV5-1, the J call TRBJ2-1, with 9 nucleotides matching TRBD2. CDR1 and CDR2 (germline): SGHRS, YFSETQ. This CDR3 spans 14 amino acids. The V and J ends lost 4 bases and 7 bases, in that order; junction bases with no gene match: 6.

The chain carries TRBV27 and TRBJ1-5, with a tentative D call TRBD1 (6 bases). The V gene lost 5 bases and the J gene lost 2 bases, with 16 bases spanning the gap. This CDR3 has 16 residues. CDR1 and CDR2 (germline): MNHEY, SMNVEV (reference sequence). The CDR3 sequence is CASSPAGRGGNQPQHF. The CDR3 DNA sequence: TGTGCCAGCAGTCCTGCGGGGAGGGGGGGCAATCAGCCCCAGCATTTT.

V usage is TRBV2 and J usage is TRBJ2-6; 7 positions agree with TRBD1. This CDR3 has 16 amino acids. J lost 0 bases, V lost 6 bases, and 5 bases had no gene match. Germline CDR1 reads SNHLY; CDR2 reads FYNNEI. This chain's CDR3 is CASRVDRASGANVLTF. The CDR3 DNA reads TGTGCCAGCAGAGTAGACAGGGCCTCTGGGGCCAACGTCCTGACTTTC.